This T cell receptor beta chain was profiled in a study of beta chain features in type 1 diabetes. The study, taken as a whole, reports: In all four CD4+ subsets, TCRB CDR3 length was significantly, moderately reduced in type 1 diabetes.

Concerning this clone: What it recognizes is unknown.

The V gene's germline CDR1 is SGHNT and CDR2 YYREEE (reference sequence). This CDR3 spans 16 amino acids. V shed 0 bases and J shed 3 bases, with 13 bases lying between them. All of the isolated RNA was reverse transcribed, so expressed TCRB transcripts were sequenced. The protocol was immunoSEQ multiplex PCR, while the TCRdb copy is restricted to in-frame clones and leaves out a portion. Among roughly 240,000 clones listed, 20% to 25% were seen once. The receptor comes from a young woman with type 1 diabetes. The sample taken for sequencing was naive CD4+ T cells from blood. The rearrangement joins TRBV5-4 to TRBJ2-1; D is possibly TRBD2 (5 bases). This chain's CDR3 is CASSLEAAAYYNEQFF. CDR3 in DNA: TGTGCCAGCAGCTTGGAGGCAGCGGCGTACTACAATGAGCAGTTCTTC.